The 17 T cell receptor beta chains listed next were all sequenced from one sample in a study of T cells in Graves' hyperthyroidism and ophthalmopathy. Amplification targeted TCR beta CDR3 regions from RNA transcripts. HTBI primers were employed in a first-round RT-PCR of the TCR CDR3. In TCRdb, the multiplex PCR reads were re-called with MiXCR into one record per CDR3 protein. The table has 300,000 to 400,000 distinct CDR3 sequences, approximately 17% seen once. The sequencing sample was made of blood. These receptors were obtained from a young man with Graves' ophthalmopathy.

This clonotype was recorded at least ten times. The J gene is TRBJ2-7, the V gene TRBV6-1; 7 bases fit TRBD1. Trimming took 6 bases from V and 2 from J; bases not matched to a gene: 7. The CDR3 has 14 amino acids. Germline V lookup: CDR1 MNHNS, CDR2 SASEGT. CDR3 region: CASSQGVGPYEQYF. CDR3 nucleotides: TGTGCCAGCAGCCAGGGGGTCGGACCCTACGAGCAGTACTTC.

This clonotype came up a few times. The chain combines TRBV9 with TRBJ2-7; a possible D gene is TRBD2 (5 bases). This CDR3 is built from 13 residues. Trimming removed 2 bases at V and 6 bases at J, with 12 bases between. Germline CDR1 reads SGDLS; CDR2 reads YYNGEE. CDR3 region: CASSVDLGVEQYF. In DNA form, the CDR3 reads TGTGCCAGCAGCGTGGACTTGGGTGTCGAGCAGTACTTC.

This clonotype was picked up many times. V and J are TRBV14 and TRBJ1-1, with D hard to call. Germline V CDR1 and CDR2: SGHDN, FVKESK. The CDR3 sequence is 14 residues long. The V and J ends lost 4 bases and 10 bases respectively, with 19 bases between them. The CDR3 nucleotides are TGTGCCAGCAGCCCACTGGACGGAACAATGGGAGCTTTCTTT. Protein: CASSPLDGTMGAFF.

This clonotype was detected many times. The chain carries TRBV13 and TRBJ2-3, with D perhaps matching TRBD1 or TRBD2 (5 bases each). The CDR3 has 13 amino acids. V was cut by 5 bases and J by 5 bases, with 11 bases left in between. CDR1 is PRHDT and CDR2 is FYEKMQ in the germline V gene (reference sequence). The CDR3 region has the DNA TGTGCCAGCAGCGGGACCCTAGTAGATACGCAGTATTTT. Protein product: CASSGTLVDTQYF. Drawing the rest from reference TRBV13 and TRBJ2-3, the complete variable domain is AAGVIQSPRHLIKEKRETATLKCYPIPRHDTVYWYQQGPGQDPQFLISFYEKMQSDKGSIPDRFSAQQFSDYHSELNMSSLELGDSALYFCASSGTLVDTQYFGPGTRLTVL.

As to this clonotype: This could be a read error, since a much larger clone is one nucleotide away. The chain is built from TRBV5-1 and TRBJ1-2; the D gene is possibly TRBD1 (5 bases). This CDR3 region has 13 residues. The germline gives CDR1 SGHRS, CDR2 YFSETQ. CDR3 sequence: CASSLAPPRGCTF. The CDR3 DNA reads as TGCGCCAGCAGCTTGGCCCCCCCTAGGGGCTGCACCTTC.

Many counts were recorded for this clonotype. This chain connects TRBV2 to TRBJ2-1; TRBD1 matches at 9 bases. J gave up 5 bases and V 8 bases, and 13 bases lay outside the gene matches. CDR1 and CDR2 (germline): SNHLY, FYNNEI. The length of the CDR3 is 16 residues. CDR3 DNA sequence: TGTGCCAGCGGATCCAACCGGGACAGGGCCGACAATGAGCAGTTCTTC. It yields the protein CASGSNRDRADNEQFF. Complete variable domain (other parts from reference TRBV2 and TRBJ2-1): EPEVTQTPSHQVTQMGQEVILRCVPISNHLYFYWYRQILGQKVEFLVSFYNNEISEKSEIFDDQFSVERPDGSNFTLKIRSTKLEDSAMYFCASGSNRDRADNEQFFGPGTRLTVL.

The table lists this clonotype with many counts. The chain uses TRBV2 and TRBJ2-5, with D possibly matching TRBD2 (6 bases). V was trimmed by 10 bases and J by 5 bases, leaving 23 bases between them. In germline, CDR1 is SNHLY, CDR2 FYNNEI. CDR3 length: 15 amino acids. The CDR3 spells CATRGVSPLGETQYF. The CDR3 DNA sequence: TGTGCCACCCGCGGGGTATCCCCCTTGGGGGAGACCCAGTACTTC.

CDR3: CASRFAGELFF. CDR3 nucleotides: TGCGCCAGCAGGTTCGCCGGGGAGCTGTTTTTT. The V gene is TRBV5-1, the J gene TRBJ2-2; no definite D call. V dropped 5 bases and J dropped 6 bases, with 5 bases sitting between them. CDR1 is SGHRS and CDR2 is YFSETQ in the germline V gene. The length of the CDR3 is 11 residues.

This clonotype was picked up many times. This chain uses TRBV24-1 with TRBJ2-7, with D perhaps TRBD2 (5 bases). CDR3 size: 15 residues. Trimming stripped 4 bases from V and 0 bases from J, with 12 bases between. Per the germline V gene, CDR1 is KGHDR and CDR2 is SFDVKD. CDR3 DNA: TGTGCCACCAGTGACCGTTCGGAGGACTCCTACGAGCAGTACTTC. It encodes CATSDRSEDSYEQYF.

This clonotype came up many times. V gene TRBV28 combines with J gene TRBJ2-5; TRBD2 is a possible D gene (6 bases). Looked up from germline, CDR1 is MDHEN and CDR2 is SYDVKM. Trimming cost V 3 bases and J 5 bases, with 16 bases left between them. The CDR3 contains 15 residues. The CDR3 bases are TGTGCCAGCAGTTTCGTACTAGCAGGCAGGGAGACCCAGTACTTC. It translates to CASSFVLAGRETQYF. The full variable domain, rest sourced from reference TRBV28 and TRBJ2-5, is DVKVTQSSRYLVKRTGEKVFLECVQDMDHENMFWYRQDPGLGLRLIYFSYDVKMKEKGDIPEGYSVSREKKERFSLILESASTNQTSMYLCASSFVLAGRETQYFGPGTRLLVL.

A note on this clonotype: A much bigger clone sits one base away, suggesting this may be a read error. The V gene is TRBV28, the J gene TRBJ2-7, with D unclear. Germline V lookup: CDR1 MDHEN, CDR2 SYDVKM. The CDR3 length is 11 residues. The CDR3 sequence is CASRAPFGQHF. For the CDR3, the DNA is TGTGCCAGCAGGGCCCCGTTTGGGCAGCACTTC.

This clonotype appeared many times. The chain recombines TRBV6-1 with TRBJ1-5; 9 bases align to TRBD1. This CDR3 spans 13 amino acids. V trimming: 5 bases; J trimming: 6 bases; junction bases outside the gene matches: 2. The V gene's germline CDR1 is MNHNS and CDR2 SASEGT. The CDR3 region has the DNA TGTGCCAGCAGTCGACAGGGGGGTCAGCCCCAGCATTTT. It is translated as CASSRQGGQPQHF.

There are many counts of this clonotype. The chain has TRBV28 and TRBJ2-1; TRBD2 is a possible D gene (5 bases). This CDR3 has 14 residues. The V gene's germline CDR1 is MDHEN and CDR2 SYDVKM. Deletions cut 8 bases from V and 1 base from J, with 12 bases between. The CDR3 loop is CASPPSGSYNEQFF. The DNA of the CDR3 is TGTGCCAGCCCCCCTTCGGGGTCCTACAATGAGCAGTTCTTC.

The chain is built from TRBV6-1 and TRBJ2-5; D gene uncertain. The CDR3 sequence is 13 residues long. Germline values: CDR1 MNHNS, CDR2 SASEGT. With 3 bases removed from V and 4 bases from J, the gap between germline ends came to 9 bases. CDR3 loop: CASSDTVVETQYF. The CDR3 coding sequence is TGTGCCAGCAGTGATACAGTTGTAGAGACCCAGTACTTC.

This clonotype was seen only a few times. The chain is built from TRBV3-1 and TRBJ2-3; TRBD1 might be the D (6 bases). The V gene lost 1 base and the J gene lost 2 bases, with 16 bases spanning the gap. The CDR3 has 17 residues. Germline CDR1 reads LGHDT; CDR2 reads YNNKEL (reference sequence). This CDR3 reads CASSQAKTGWHTDTQYF. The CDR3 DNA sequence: TGTGCCAGCAGCCAAGCCAAGACAGGATGGCACACAGATACGCAGTATTTT.

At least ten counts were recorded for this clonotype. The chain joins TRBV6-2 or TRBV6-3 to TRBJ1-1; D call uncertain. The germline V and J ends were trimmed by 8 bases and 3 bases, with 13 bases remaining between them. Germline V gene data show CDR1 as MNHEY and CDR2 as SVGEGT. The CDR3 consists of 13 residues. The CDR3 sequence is CASSLADYTEAFF. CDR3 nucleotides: TGTGCCAGCTCCCTGGCAGACTACACTGAAGCTTTCTTT.

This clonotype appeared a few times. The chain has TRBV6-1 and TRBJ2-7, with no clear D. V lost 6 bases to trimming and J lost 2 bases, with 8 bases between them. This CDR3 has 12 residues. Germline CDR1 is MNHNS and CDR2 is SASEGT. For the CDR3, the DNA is TGTGCCAGCAGGATTACAACCTACGAGCAGTACTTC. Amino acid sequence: CASRITTYEQYF.